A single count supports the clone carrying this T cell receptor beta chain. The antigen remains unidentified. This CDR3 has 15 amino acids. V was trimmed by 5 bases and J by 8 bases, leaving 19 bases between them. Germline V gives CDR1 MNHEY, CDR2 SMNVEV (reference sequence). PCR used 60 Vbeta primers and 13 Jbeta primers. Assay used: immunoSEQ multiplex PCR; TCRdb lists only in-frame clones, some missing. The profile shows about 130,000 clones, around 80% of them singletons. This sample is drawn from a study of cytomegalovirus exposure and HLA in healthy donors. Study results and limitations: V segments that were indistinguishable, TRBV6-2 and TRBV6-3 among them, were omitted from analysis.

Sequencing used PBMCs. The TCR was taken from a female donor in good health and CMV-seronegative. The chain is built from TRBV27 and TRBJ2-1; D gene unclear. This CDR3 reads CASSPSLYSRDEQFF. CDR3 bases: TGTGCCAGCAGTCCCTCCCTCTATAGCCGAGATGAGCAGTTCTTC.